The source of this T cell receptor (beta chain) is a study of early stage breast cancer tumors. Whole-study context: Of roughly 17 invasive breast tumors, more than ten were hormone receptor-positive, HER2-negative.

Study outcomes and limitations: Enriched TCRB sequences shared across patients were mostly commonly generated sequences. In most of the 16 patients, blood comparison separated tumor from normal breast. Chain pairing and CD4, CD8 or FOXP3 expression were not captured.

On this clone: The antigen is undetermined.

The table came from immunoSEQ multiplex PCR; TCRdb's copy has only in-frame clones and leaves some out. The sample lists around 30,000 clones, roughly four fifths seen once, with roughly a tenth in the top ten. Trimming cost V 4 bases and J 0 bases; bases outside gene matches: 9. The CDR3 is 17 amino acids. Germline loops: CDR1 SGDLS, CDR2 YYNGEE. This TCR derives from a person aged 25 to 40 with breast cancer. The chain has TRBV9 and TRBJ2-1, with 8 bases identical to TRBD1. Sequenced material: breast tumor tissue. CDR3 sequence (DNA): TGTGCCAGCAGCCCAGGGGGCGTGATAACCTCCTACAATGAGCAGTTCTTC. It is translated as CASSPGGVITSYNEQFF.